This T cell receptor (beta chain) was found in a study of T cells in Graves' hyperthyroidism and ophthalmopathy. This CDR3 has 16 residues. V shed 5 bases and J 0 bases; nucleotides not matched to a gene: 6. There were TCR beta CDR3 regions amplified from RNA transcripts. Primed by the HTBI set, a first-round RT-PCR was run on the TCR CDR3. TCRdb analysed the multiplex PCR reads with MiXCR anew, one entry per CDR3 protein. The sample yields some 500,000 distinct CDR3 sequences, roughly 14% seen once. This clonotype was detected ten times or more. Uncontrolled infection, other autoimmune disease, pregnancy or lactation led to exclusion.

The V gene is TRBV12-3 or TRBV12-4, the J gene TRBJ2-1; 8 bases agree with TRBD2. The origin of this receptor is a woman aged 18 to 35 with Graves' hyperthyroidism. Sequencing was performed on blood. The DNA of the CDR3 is TGTGCCAGCAGTCCGGAGACTAGCGTCTCCTACAATGAGCAGTTCTTC. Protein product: CASSPETSVSYNEQFF.